The table lists the clone carrying this T cell receptor (beta chain) with a count of one. As yet, its antigen is unknown. Researchers ran the PCR with 60 Vbeta and 13 Jbeta primers. The repertoire was sequenced with immunoSEQ multiplex PCR; TCRdb's copy has only in-frame clones and lacks some. The sample lists about 140,000 clones; almost 85% were seen once. This entry comes from a study of cytomegalovirus exposure and HLA in healthy donors. Study outcomes and limitations: CMV serostatus was the only immune exposure information that was available. A missense DCLRE1C variant was associated with V- and J-gene trimming of TCR beta chains in a later analysis, and an independent cohort replicated the association. Cytomegalovirus association was assigned to more than 150 TCR beta chains.

Sequencing input: PBMCs. The receptor was derived from a man aged 25-40 years in good health and CMV-seropositive.

CDR3 protein: CASSRTSGSFETQYF. The DNA for the CDR3 is TGTGCCAGCAGTCGGACTAGCGGGAGTTTTGAGACCCAGTACTTC. The rearrangement uses TRBV25-1 and TRBJ2-5, with 13 positions matching TRBD2. The CDR3 has 15 residues. Germline trimming cut 5 bases from V and 5 bases from J; bases unmatched to any gene: 5. Germline CDR1 MGHDK, CDR2 SYGVNS.